This T cell receptor beta chain was identified in a study of shared T cell receptors in the human thymus. The V segment lost 5 bases and the J segment 6 bases; nucleotides outside the gene matches: 5. CDR1 and CDR2 from the germline V gene are SGHAT and FQNNGV. This CDR3 is built from 13 residues. Generated by immunoSEQ multiplex PCR, the TCRdb table keeps only in-frame clones and is missing some. This sample has roughly 710,000 clones, with 80% to 90% found just once. These data were also filed under a second study, of human thymus T cells. That source adds: Donor material was obtained from healthy Finnish infants undergoing corrective surgery for congenital heart defects. Thymic tissue was derived from resections collected during corrective heart surgery. Seemingly biased V and J gene usage marked thymic and blood repertoires. The related literature has documented a marked overlap of thymic repertoires among unrelated individuals.

The TCR was taken from a girl less than two years old with a congenital heart defect. The chain combines TRBV11-2 with TRBJ2-3; 7 nucleotides line up with TRBD1. Material: thymocytes. The CDR3 sequence is CASSPGGSDTQYF. Here the CDR3 DNA reads TGTGCCAGCAGCCCAGGGGGATCGGATACGCAGTATTTT.